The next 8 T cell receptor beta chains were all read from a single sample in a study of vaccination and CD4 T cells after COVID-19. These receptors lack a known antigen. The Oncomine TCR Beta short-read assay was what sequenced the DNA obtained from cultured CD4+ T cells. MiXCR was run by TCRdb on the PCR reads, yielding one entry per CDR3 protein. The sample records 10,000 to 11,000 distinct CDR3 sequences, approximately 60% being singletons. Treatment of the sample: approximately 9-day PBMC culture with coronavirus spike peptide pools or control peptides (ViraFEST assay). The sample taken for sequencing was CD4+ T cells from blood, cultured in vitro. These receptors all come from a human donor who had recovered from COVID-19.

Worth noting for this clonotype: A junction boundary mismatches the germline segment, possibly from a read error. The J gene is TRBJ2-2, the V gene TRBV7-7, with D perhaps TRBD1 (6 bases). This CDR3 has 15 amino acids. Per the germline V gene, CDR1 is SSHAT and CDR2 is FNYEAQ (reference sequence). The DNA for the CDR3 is TGTGCTAGCAGCGATACAGGGCGAGGGGTCGGGGAGCTGTTTTTT. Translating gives CASSDTGRGVGELFF.

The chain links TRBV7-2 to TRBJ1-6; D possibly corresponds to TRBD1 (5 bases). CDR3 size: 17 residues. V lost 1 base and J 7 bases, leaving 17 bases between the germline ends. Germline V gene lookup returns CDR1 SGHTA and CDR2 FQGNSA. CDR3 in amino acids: CASSLEWGRPRNSPLHF. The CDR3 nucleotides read TGTGCCAGCAGCTTAGAATGGGGCAGGCCTCGGAATTCACCCCTCCACTTT. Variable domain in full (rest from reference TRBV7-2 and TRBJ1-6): GAGVSQSPSNKVTEKGKDVELRCDPISGHTALYWYRQSLGQGLEFLIYFQGNSAPDKSGLPSDRFSAERTGGSVSTLTIQRTQQEDSAVYLCASSLEWGRPRNSPLHFGNGTRLTVT.

CDR3 protein: CASSLGGLADQETQYF. The CDR3, as DNA: TGTGCCAGCAGTTTAGGAGGGCTAGCGGACCAAGAGACCCAGTACTTC. The rearrangement uses TRBV12-3 or TRBV12-4 and TRBJ2-5; 7 bases align to TRBD2. After removal of 1 base from V and 0 bases from J, the junction contained 5 bases not matched to a gene. The CDR3 has 16 amino acids.

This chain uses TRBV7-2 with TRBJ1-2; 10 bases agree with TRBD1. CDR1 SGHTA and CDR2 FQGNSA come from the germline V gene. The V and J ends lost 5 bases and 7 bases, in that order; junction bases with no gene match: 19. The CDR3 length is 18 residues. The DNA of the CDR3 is TGTGCCAGCAGCAGTGATGGGGACAGGGGCCTCAAAGGCTCTGGCTACACCTTC. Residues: CASSSDGDRGLKGSGYTF.

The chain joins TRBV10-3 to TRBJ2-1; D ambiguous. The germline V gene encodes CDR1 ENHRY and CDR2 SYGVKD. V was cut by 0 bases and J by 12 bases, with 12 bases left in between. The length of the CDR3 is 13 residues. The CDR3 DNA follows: TGTGCCATCAGTGAGTCGGATCCCCGGTGGCAGTTCTTC. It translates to CAISESDPRWQFF.

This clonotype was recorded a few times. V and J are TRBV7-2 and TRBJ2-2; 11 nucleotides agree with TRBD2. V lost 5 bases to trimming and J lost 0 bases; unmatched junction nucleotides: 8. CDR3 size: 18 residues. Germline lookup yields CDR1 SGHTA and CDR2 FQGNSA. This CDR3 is CASSIPISGGANTGELFF. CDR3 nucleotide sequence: TGTGCCAGCAGCATCCCCATTAGCGGGGGGGCGAACACCGGGGAGCTGTTTTTT.

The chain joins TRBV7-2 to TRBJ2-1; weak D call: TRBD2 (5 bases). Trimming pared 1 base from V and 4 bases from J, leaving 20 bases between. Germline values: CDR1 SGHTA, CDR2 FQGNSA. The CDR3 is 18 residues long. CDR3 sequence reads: CASSLDPLFAGWYNEQFF. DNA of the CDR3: TGTGCCAGCAGCTTAGATCCCCTCTTCGCGGGTTGGTACAATGAGCAGTTCTTC.

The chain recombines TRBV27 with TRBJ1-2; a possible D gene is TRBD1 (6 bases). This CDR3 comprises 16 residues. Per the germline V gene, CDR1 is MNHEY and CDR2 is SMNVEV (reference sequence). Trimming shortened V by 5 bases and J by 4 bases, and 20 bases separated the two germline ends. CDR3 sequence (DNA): TGTGCCAGCAGTCAAAGACACAGGGTTAGCGTCTATGGCTACACCTTC. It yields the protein CASSQRHRVSVYGYTF.